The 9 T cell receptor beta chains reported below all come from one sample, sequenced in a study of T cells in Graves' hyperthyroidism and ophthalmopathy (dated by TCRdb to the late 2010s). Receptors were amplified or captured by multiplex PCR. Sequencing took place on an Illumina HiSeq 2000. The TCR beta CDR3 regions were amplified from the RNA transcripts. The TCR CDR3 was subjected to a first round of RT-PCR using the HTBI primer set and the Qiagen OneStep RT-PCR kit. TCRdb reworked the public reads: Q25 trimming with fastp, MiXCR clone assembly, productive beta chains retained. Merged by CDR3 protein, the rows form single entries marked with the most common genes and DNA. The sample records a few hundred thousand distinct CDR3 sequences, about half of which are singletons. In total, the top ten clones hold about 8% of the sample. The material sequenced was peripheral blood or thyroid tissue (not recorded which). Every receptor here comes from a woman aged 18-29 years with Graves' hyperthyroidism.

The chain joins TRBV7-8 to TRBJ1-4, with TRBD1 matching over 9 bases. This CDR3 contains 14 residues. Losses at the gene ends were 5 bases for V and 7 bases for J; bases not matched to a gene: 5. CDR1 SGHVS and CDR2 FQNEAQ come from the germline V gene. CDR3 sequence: CASSPWDRAEKLFF. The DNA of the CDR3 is TGTGCCAGCAGCCCATGGGACAGGGCTGAAAAACTGTTTTTT.

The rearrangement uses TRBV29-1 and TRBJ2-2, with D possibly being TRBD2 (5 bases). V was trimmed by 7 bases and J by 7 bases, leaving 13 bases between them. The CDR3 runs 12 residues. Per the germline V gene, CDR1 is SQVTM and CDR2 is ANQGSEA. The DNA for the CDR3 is TGCAGCGCAGGACTCGCTTACGGGGAGCTGTTTTTT. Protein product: CSAGLAYGELFF.

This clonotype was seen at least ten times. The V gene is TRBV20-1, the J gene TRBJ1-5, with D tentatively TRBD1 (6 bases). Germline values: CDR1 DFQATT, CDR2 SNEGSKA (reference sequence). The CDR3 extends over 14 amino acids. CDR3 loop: CSAGRTASNQPQHF. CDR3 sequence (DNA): TGCAGCGCCGGCCGGACAGCTAGCAATCAGCCCCAGCATTTT.

The CDR3 DNA follows: TGTGCCAGCACCGGAGGTAGCACAGATACGCAGTATTTT. This translates into CASTGGSTDTQYF. V gene TRBV2 combines with J gene TRBJ2-3; a possible D gene is TRBD2 (5 bases). Germline CDR1 is SNHLY and CDR2 is FYNNEI. There are 13 residues in the CDR3. V was clipped by 7 bases and J by 0 bases, with 8 bases between them.

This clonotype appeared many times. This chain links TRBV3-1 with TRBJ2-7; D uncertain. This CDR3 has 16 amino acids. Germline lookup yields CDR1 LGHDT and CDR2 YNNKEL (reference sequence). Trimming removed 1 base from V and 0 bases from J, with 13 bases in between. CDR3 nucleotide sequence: TGTGCCAGCAGCCAAGCATGGGGATCTAGCTCCTACGAGCAGTACTTC. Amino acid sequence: CASSQAWGSSSYEQYF.

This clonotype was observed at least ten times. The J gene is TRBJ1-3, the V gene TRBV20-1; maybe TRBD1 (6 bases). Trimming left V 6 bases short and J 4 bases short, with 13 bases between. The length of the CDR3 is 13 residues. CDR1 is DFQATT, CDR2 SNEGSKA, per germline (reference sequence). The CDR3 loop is CSASGTWGNTIYF. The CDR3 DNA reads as TGCAGTGCGTCCGGGACATGGGGAAACACCATATATTTT.

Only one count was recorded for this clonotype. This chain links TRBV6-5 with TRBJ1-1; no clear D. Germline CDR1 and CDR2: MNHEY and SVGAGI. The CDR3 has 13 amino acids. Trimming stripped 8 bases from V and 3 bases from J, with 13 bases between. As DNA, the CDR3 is TGTGCCAGCTGGCAGGCAGCTGACACTGAAGCTTTCTTT. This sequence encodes CASWQAADTEAFF.

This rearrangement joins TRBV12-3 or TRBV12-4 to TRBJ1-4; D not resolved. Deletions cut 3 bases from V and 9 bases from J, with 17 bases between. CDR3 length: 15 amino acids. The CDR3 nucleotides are TGTGCCAGCAGTTTTGATCGGGGTGAGAGGAAAAAACTGTTTTTT. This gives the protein CASSFDRGERKKLFF.

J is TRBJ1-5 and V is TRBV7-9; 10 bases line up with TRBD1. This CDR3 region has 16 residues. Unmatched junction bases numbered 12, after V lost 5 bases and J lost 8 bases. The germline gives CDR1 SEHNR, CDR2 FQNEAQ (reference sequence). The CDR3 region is CASSPTGGRGREPQHF. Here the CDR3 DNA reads TGTGCCAGCAGCCCGACAGGGGGCAGGGGGAGAGAGCCCCAGCATTTT.